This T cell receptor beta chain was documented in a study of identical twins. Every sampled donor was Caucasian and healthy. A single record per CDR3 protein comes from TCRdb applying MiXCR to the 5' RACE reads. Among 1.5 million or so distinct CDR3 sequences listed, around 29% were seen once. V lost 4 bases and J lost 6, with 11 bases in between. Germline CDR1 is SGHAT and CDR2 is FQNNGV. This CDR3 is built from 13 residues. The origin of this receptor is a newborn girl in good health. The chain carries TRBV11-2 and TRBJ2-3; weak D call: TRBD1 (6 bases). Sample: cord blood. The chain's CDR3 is CASSSGVRDTQYF. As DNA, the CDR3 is TGTGCCAGCAGCTCAGGGGTCCGGGATACGCAGTATTTT.